This TCR beta chain was documented in a study of blood T cells in healthy people across ages. V shed 3 bases, J shed 1 base, and the junction held 3 bases outside the gene matches. CDR1 LNHNV and CDR2 YYDKDF come from the germline V gene (reference sequence). This CDR3 is 15 amino acids long. It was with a sample-barcoded 5' primer and a J-beta primer mix that a second PCR of roughly 7 to 12 cycles was run. TCRdb reprocessed the 5' RACE reads with MiXCR, giving one entry per CDR3 protein. Of approximately 490,000 distinct CDR3 sequences listed, approximately 25% are singletons. In addition, the sample was reused for a study of T cells of mothers and their children. That report notes: From each mother came over 8.5 million TCR beta CDR3 reads, and from each child came a few million. Related and unrelated pairs show TCR recombination output that thymic selection shapes similarly. Related mother-child pairs showed slightly higher but non-significant overlap than unrelated pairs. The analysis detected no persistent microchimeric T cell clones.

The clonotype originates from a boy younger than 18 in good health. Sequenced sample: blood. V gene TRBV15 combines with J gene TRBJ2-7; 10 bases are shared with TRBD1. CDR3 loop: CATSSGGQGSYEQYF. CDR3 DNA: TGTGCCACCAGCAGTGGGGGACAGGGGTCCTACGAGCAGTACTTC. The full variable domain, completed using reference TRBV15 and TRBJ2-7, is DAMVIQNPRYQVTQFGKPVTLSCSQTLNHNVMYWYQQKSSQAPKLLFHYYDKDFNNEADTPDNFQSRRPNTSFCFLDIRSPGLGDTAMYLCATSSGGQGSYEQYFGPGTRLTVT.